These 12 T cell receptor beta chains were all obtained from the same sample, sequenced in a study of beta chain features in type 1 diabetes. All of the isolated RNA was reverse transcribed, so expressed TCRB transcripts were sequenced. Using immunoSEQ multiplex PCR, the repertoire was profiled, and TCRdb retains in-frame clones only, with some absent. The repertoire holds 900,000 or so clones, with 15% to 20% as singletons. Sequencing was done on a sample of naive CD4+ T cells from blood. These receptors all stem from a woman in her late teens or twenties in good health.

This clone has only a few counts. The CDR3 DNA sequence: TGTGCCAGCAGCCGCAGGGAGGGAGGTGGAAACACCATATATTTT. Protein: CASSRREGGGNTIYF. The chain is built from TRBV9 and TRBJ1-3; D may be TRBD1 (5 bases). Per the germline V gene, CDR1 is SGDLS and CDR2 is YYNGEE. The CDR3 length is 15 residues. The ends were cut back, 4 bases at V and 3 bases at J, with 14 bases in the middle.

The sample holds a few counts of this clone. The chain has TRBV6-1 and TRBJ1-1; TRBD1 matches 11 bases. This CDR3 spans 14 amino acids. J lost 10 bases, V lost 7 bases, and 11 bases had no gene match. Per germline, CDR1 MNHNS and CDR2 SASEGT. The CDR3 loop is CASTLRTGGAGAFF. The CDR3 nucleotides read TGTGCCAGCACCCTCCGGACAGGGGGCGCCGGAGCTTTCTTT.

The chain employs TRBV6-5 and TRBJ2-7, with 7 bases that match TRBD1. The CDR3 has 14 residues. Per the germline V gene, CDR1 is MNHEY and CDR2 is SVGAGI. V lost 5 bases to trimming and J lost 4 bases; unmatched junction nucleotides: 8. CDR3 bases: TGTGCCAGCAGTAACCGACAGGGTCAGTACGAGCAGTACTTC. Its translation: CASSNRQGQYEQYF.

The chain combines TRBV9 with TRBJ1-1, with 8 bases that match TRBD1. The CDR3 has 16 amino acids. Looked up from germline, CDR1 is SGDLS and CDR2 is YYNGEE. V lost 3 bases and J lost 5; bases outside the gene matches: 12. CDR3 DNA sequence: TGTGCCAGCAGCGCAGGAACGGGACAGGACGGGACTGAAGCTTTCTTT. As protein: CASSAGTGQDGTEAFF.

The chain carries TRBV6-5 and TRBJ1-5, with D hard to call. This CDR3 is built from 13 residues. Trimming removed 5 bases from V and 2 bases from J, with 7 bases in between. CDR1 is MNHEY, CDR2 SVGAGI, per germline. The CDR3 region is CASSGSGNQPQHF. CDR3 DNA: TGTGCCAGCAGTGGCAGCGGCAATCAGCCCCAGCATTTT.

This clone has more than one count but fewer than ten. The V call is TRBV5-1, the J call TRBJ2-1; 15 nucleotides line up with TRBD2. V dropped 3 bases and J dropped 4; count of bases not matched to a gene: 5. Germline lookup yields CDR1 SGHRS and CDR2 YFSETQ. The length of the CDR3 is 17 residues. The CDR3 is CASSSRTSGRGYNEQFF. The CDR3 DNA reads TGCGCCAGCAGCTCCAGGACTAGCGGGAGGGGGTACAATGAGCAGTTCTTC.

In its sample, this clone was seen a few times. The J gene is TRBJ2-2, the V gene TRBV4-3; no clear D gene. CDR3 size: 14 residues. Germline-derived CDR1 and CDR2 are LGHNA and YSLEER. The germline V and J ends were trimmed by 1 base and 1 base, with 4 bases remaining between them. The CDR3 sequence: CASSQARNTGELFF. The CDR3 bases are TGCGCCAGCAGCCAAGCCAGGAACACCGGGGAGCTGTTTTTT.

A few counts support this clone. This chain connects TRBV28 to TRBJ1-1; D unresolved. The CDR3 is 12 residues long. Trimming removed 8 bases at V and 1 base at J, with 8 bases between. In germline, CDR1 is MDHEN, CDR2 SYDVKM. DNA of the CDR3: TGTGCCAGCCGCGGGAGGAACACTGAAGCTTTCTTT. This codes for CASRGRNTEAFF.

The V gene is TRBV15, the J gene TRBJ2-2, with no clear D. The CDR3 is made up of 15 amino acids. Germline assignment: CDR1 LNHNV and CDR2 YYDKDF (reference sequence). Trimming removed 0 bases at V and 4 bases at J, with 9 bases between. CDR3: CATSRDTQATGELFF. CDR3 bases: TGTGCCACCAGCAGAGATACGCAGGCCACCGGGGAGCTGTTTTTT.

J is TRBJ2-1 and V is TRBV11-2; the match to TRBD2 covers 11 bases. This CDR3 contains 15 residues. Trimming at V came to 2 bases and at J to 4 bases, leaving 1 base not matched to a gene. CDR1 is SGHAT, CDR2 FQNNGV, per germline. The CDR3 DNA reads as TGTGCCAGCAGCTTACGACTAGCGGGATACAATGAGCAGTTCTTC. Amino acid sequence: CASSLRLAGYNEQFF.

This clone has more than one count but fewer than ten. The same CDR3 arises from other DNA sequences in this sample as well. V usage is TRBV9 and J usage is TRBJ2-3; D may be TRBD2 (6 bases). Trimming took off 7 bases at V and 2 bases at J, with 14 bases between the two ends. CDR1 is SGDLS and CDR2 is YYNGEE in the germline V gene. CDR3 length: 14 residues. The CDR3 coding sequence is TGTGCCAGCTCACCGGGACTCCACACAGATACGCAGTATTTT. As protein: CASSPGLHTDTQYF.

The chain uses TRBV6-5 and TRBJ2-7, with TRBD1 as a possible D gene (5 bases). The V and J ends lost 0 bases and 11 bases respectively, with 20 bases between them. Germline V lookup: CDR1 MNHEY, CDR2 SVGAGI. This CDR3 spans 15 amino acids. The CDR3 sequence: CASSYSRNWGLAEYF. DNA of the CDR3: TGTGCCAGCAGTTACTCCCGAAATTGGGGCTTAGCCGAGTACTTC.